What follows are 8 T cell receptor beta chains derived from one specimen sequenced in a study of T cell changes during pregnancy in multiple sclerosis (dated by TCRdb to between 2017 and 2020). Library prep was done by the immunoSEQ multiplex PCR assay. The table comes from immuneACCESS by way of TCRdb, which keeps in-frame sequences with V and J called. Part of the clones is missing from these tables; in studies checked, under half for an unresolved V gene and the rest for unknown reasons. The sample includes fewer than 70,000 clones, with under 95% observed a single time. The ten largest make up approximately 1.5% of the sample. The sequenced sample was peripheral blood, obtained in the third trimester of pregnancy. These receptors were obtained from a female donor with multiple sclerosis, enrolled in a pregnancy study.

This clone was observed a single time. The V and J genes are TRBV7-2 and TRBJ2-1; 8 bases map to TRBD1. With 2 bases clipped from V and 3 bases from J, the junction kept 9 bases outside the gene matches. The germline gives CDR1 SGHTA, CDR2 FQGNSA. The CDR3 runs to 17 residues. The CDR3 here is CASSLRTGTGIYNEQFF. The DNA for the CDR3 is TGTGCCAGCAGCTTACGTACAGGGACAGGAATCTACAATGAGCAGTTCTTC.

This clone was recorded a few times. The chain links TRBV9 to TRBJ2-1; TRBD2 is a possible D gene (5 bases). This CDR3 comprises 15 residues. The germline V and J ends were trimmed by 0 bases and 4 bases, with 11 bases remaining between them. Germline CDR1 reads SGDLS; CDR2 reads YYNGEE. CDR3 in DNA: TGTGCCAGCAGCGTAGACGGGAACGGGTACAATGAGCAGTTCTTC. Its translation: CASSVDGNGYNEQFF.

The V call is TRBV11-2, the J call TRBJ2-1; D is unclear. V lost 1 base, J lost 5 bases, and 6 bases lay in between. CDR1 and CDR2 (germline): SGHAT, FQNNGV. The CDR3 totals 13 residues. The CDR3 sequence: CASSLGRNNEQFF. The DNA for the CDR3 is TGTGCCAGCAGCTTAGGCAGAAACAATGAGCAGTTCTTC.

This sequence joins TRBV11-2 and TRBJ2-3, with D possibly being TRBD2 (6 bases). The CDR3 consists of 17 residues. CDR1 is SGHAT and CDR2 is FQNNGV in the germline V gene. Trimming removed 1 base at V and 3 bases at J, with 17 bases between. The CDR3 loop is CASSLVRGSQGTDTQYF. The CDR3 DNA follows: TGTGCCAGCAGCTTAGTACGGGGGTCACAAGGTACAGATACGCAGTATTTT.

The V gene is TRBV5-1, the J gene TRBJ1-2; 7 positions agree with TRBD1. Trimming took 5 bases from V and 6 from J; bases not matched to a gene: 7. In germline, CDR1 is SGHRS, CDR2 YFSETQ. This CDR3 is built from 13 residues. CDR3: CASRLDREDGYTF. The CDR3 DNA reads as TGCGCCAGCAGATTAGACAGGGAGGATGGCTACACCTTC. The full variable domain, in which reference TRBV5-1 and TRBJ1-2 provide the parts outside the CDR3, is KAGVTQTPRYLIKTRGQQVTLSCSPISGHRSVSWYQQTPGQGLQFLFEYFSETQRNKGNFPGRFSGRQFSNSRSEMNVSTLELGDSALYLCASRLDREDGYTFGSGTRLTVV.

This chain uses TRBV18 with TRBJ1-2; 7 bases map to TRBD1. Germline-derived CDR1 and CDR2 are KGHSH and LQKENI. This CDR3 region has 15 residues. Trimming at V came to 3 bases and at J to 3 bases, leaving 7 bases not matched to a gene. This CDR3 reads CASSPGWGQHYGYTF. The CDR3, as DNA: TGTGCCAGCTCACCGGGGTGGGGACAGCACTATGGCTACACCTTC. The variable domain in full, completed from reference TRBV18 and TRBJ1-2, reads NAGVMQNPRHLVRRRGQEARLRCSPMKGHSHVYWYRQLPEEGLKFMVYLQKENIIDESGMPKERFSAEFPKEGPSILRIQQVVRGDSAAYFCASSPGWGQHYGYTFGSGTRLTVV.

The rearrangement links TRBV5-4 to TRBJ2-7, with D tentatively TRBD1 (5 bases). Germline values: CDR1 SGHNT, CDR2 YYREEE (reference sequence). Trimming removed 0 bases from V and 2 bases from J, with 15 bases in between. The length of the CDR3 is 16 residues. The CDR3 loop reads CASSLGLDTVTYEQYF. In DNA, the CDR3 is TGTGCCAGCAGCTTGGGATTGGACACGGTCACCTACGAGCAGTACTTC.

This chain uses TRBV30 with TRBJ2-3, with 9 bases identical to TRBD2. The CDR3 has 18 amino acids. The junction had 10 bases not matched to a gene; V was cut back by 0 bases and J by 0 bases. Germline V gene sequence: CDR1 GTSNPN, CDR2 SVGIG (reference sequence). Written as DNA, the CDR3 is TGTGCCTGGAGTGTGGGACTAGCTGGTACCTTAAGCACAGATACGCAGTATTTT. This encodes CAWSVGLAGTLSTDTQYF.